Below, 21 T cell receptor beta chains from the same sample are listed, as sequenced in a study of CD8 T cells in ankylosing spondylitis. Each CDR3 protein gets one entry after TCRdb re-called the 5' RACE reads with MiXCR. The table lists about 360,000 distinct CDR3 sequences, roughly 20% of them singletons, with roughly 13% in the top ten. The sample consisted of blood, either unsorted or a sorted T cell fraction (not recorded which). The source is a male donor with ankylosing spondylitis or in good health (not recorded which).

V usage is TRBV18 and J usage is TRBJ2-7; tentatively, D is TRBD2 (5 bases). The CDR3 contains 14 residues. V was pared by 3 bases and J by 3 bases, with 12 bases between. Per the germline V gene, CDR1 is KGHSH and CDR2 is LQKENI. CDR3 sequence: CASSPRGGLYEQYF. The CDR3 nucleotides read TGTGCCAGCTCACCGCGTGGAGGACTCTACGAGCAGTACTTC.

V usage is TRBV7-9 and J usage is TRBJ2-2; D call uncertain. CDR1 and CDR2 from the germline V gene are SEHNR and FQNEAQ (reference sequence). V lost 1 base to trimming and J lost 5 bases, with 8 bases between them. The CDR3 length is 14 residues. Here the CDR3 reads CASSLVLITGELFF. The CDR3 DNA reads TGTGCCAGCAGCTTAGTTCTAATTACCGGGGAGCTGTTTTTT.

The V and J genes are TRBV11-2 and TRBJ2-7, with D possibly TRBD2 on 7 matching bases. The germline V gene encodes CDR1 SGHAT and CDR2 FQNNGV. Between the trimmed V and J ends, which lost 1 base and 1 base, there was a span of 11 bases. The CDR3 length is 15 residues. The CDR3 coding sequence is TGTGCCAGCAGCTTAGTCGGGGGGCCGTCCTACGAGCAGTACTTC. Translation gives CASSLVGGPSYEQYF.

The chain is built from TRBV12-3 or TRBV12-4 and TRBJ2-7; D possibly matches TRBD1 or TRBD2 (5 bases each). CDR3 length equals 12 residues. Trimming left V 11 bases short and J 2 bases short, with 13 bases between. As DNA, the CDR3 is TGTGCCTCTAGGGACGGAGCCTACGAGCAGTACTTC. It translates to CASRDGAYEQYF.

This clonotype was seen more than once but under ten times. The rearrangement joins TRBV11-2 to TRBJ2-7, with 9 bases that match TRBD1. The CDR3 loop spans 15 amino acids. Germline lookup yields CDR1 SGHAT and CDR2 FQNNGV. Trimming cost V 1 base and J 3 bases; bases outside gene matches: 4. CDR3 DNA: TGTGCCAGCAGCTTAGTCGGGACAGGGTACTACGAGCAGTACTTC. Translated: CASSLVGTGYYEQYF.

This clonotype was seen more than once but under ten times. This chain uses TRBV11-2 with TRBJ2-2; weak D call: TRBD1 (6 bases). The CDR3 runs to 13 residues. CDR1 and CDR2 from the germline V gene are SGHAT and FQNNGV. V shed 4 bases and J shed 5 bases, with 8 bases lying between them. The CDR3 DNA reads TGTGCCAGCAGCTACACAGGGACCGGGGAGCTGTTTTTT. This sequence encodes CASSYTGTGELFF.

The CDR3 DNA follows: TGTGCCAGCAGCGCGACTGACCGCGAAGCTTTCTTT. Its translation: CASSATDREAFF. This chain connects TRBV9 to TRBJ1-1; no reliable D call. Trimming cost V 3 bases and J 8 bases, with 11 bases left between them. The CDR3 runs to 12 residues. Germline loops: CDR1 SGDLS, CDR2 YYNGEE.

A few counts support this clonotype. V gene TRBV7-2 combines with J gene TRBJ2-7; TRBD1 is a possible D gene (5 bases). V was pared by 1 base and J by 5 bases, with 18 bases between. The germline V gene encodes CDR1 SGHTA and CDR2 FQGNSA. CDR3 length: 16 amino acids. CDR3 in amino acids: CASSLEGSSFGDEQYF. CDR3 coding DNA: TGTGCCAGCAGCTTAGAGGGGTCTAGTTTTGGCGACGAGCAGTACTTC. The variable domain in full, with the rest retrieved from reference TRBV7-2 and TRBJ2-7, is GAGVSQSPSNKVTEKGKDVELRCDPISGHTALYWYRQSLGQGLEFLIYFQGNSAPDKSGLPSDRFSAERTGGSVSTLTIQRTQQEDSAVYLCASSLEGSSFGDEQYFGPGTRLTVT.

This clonotype was seen a few times. This rearrangement joins TRBV12-3 or TRBV12-4 to TRBJ2-3; the D gene is possibly TRBD2 (5 bases). The CDR3 runs 15 residues. Between the trimmed V and J ends, which lost 4 bases and 1 base, there was a span of 12 bases. This CDR3 is CASSSRWGGTDTQYF. In nucleotides, the CDR3 is TGTGCCAGCAGTTCACGATGGGGAGGCACAGATACGCAGTATTTT.

V is TRBV6-5 and J is TRBJ2-1, with 8 positions matching TRBD2. V lost 1 base and J lost 3; bases outside the gene matches: 8. CDR1 and CDR2 (germline): MNHEY, SVGAGI. This CDR3 has 17 amino acids. For the CDR3, the DNA is TGTGCCAGCAGTTACTACCCGGGGGGGCTTTACTACAATGAGCAGTTCTTC. Its protein product is CASSYYPGGLYYNEQFF.

V and J are TRBV29-1 and TRBJ1-2, with D perhaps matching TRBD1 (5 bases). The ends were cut back, 6 bases at V and 2 bases at J, with 10 bases in the middle. Germline loops: CDR1 SQVTM, CDR2 ANQGSEA. CDR3 size: 12 residues. The CDR3 spells CSVNDRNYGYTF. CDR3 in DNA: TGCAGCGTAAATGACAGAAACTATGGCTACACCTTC.

This clonotype was counted a few times. The genes are TRBV12-3 or TRBV12-4 and TRBJ2-1; tentative D call: TRBD2 (6 bases). The V end lost 5 bases, the J end lost 8 bases, and 19 bases lay between the germline ends. The CDR3 has 15 amino acids. The DNA for the CDR3 is TGTGCCAGCAGTCTACCGCCCGCGGGGTTCCATGAGCAGTTCTTC. Protein: CASSLPPAGFHEQFF.

This clonotype is labeled as large. V gene TRBV7-1 combines with J gene TRBJ2-1; D may be TRBD2 (6 bases). TRBV7-1 is an ORF, and what it does is uncertain. The CDR3 extends over 22 amino acids. V was trimmed by 3 bases and J by 4 bases, leaving 34 bases between them. This chain's CDR3 is CASSSPTARDPTPRLSYNEQFF. DNA of the CDR3: TGTGCCAGCAGCTCGCCCACGGCGCGGGACCCAACACCCAGATTAAGTTACAATGAGCAGTTCTTC.

The chain links TRBV9 to TRBJ2-3; no reliable D call. This CDR3 is built from 15 residues. Germline loops: CDR1 SGDLS, CDR2 YYNGEE. V dropped 0 bases and J dropped 2 bases, with 10 bases sitting between them. The CDR3 DNA is TGTGCCAGCAGCGTAGCTGGCGCTACCACAGATACGCAGTATTTT. Translating it yields CASSVAGATTDTQYF.

This clonotype has only a few counts. This chain uses TRBV10-2 with TRBJ2-5; D may correspond to TRBD1 or TRBD2 (5 bases each). The germline V gene encodes CDR1 WSHSY and CDR2 SAAADI. The CDR3 has 15 residues. Trimming pared 6 bases from V and 5 bases from J, leaving 19 bases between. CDR3 in amino acids: CASSRDSGAGETQYF. The CDR3 DNA is TGCGCCAGCAGCAGAGATTCCGGGGCCGGGGAGACCCAGTACTTC.

The CDR3 here is CASSISGAGNEQFF. CDR3 coding DNA: TGTGCCAGTAGTATTTCAGGGGCTGGTAATGAGCAGTTCTTC. The V gene is TRBV19, the J gene TRBJ2-1; the D gene is possibly TRBD1 (6 bases). The CDR3 is made up of 14 amino acids. V lost 3 bases, J lost 7 bases, and 13 bases lay in between. The germline V gene has CDR1 LNHDA and CDR2 SQIVND (reference sequence).

This clonotype occurred a few times. The gene calls are TRBV20-1 and TRBJ2-7; 9 bases line up with TRBD2. The CDR3 sequence is 14 residues long. V was pared by 6 bases and J by 3 bases, with 9 bases of the junction left unmatched. Per the germline V gene, CDR1 is DFQATT and CDR2 is SNEGSKA (reference sequence). The CDR3 spells CSAPRRGGYYEQYF. For the CDR3, the DNA is TGCAGTGCCCCCCGGCGGGGGGGATACTACGAGCAGTACTTC.

V gene TRBV27 combines with J gene TRBJ2-1, with D unresolved. The CDR3 has 13 residues. Germline CDR1 reads MNHEY; CDR2 reads SMNVEV (reference sequence). Trimming cost V 7 bases and J 0 bases, with 7 bases left between them. CDR3 sequence reads: CASKTFSYNEQFF. Here the CDR3 DNA reads TGTGCCAGCAAAACCTTCTCCTACAATGAGCAGTTCTTC.

This clonotype was seen a few times. The V and J genes are TRBV7-9 and TRBJ2-5; TRBD2 matches 8 bases. The CDR3 is 15 residues long. With 1 base clipped from V and 5 bases from J, the junction kept 6 bases outside the gene matches. Germline values: CDR1 SEHNR, CDR2 FQNEAQ (reference sequence). In DNA, the CDR3 is TGTGCCAGCAGCTTAGTGGGACTAGATTTGGAGACCCAGTACTTC. This codes for CASSLVGLDLETQYF. Based on the CDR3 plus reference TRBV7-9 and TRBJ2-5, the full variable domain is DTGVSQNPRHKITKRGQNVTFRCDPISEHNRLYWYRQTLGQGPEFLTYFQNEAQLEKSRLLSDRFSAERPKGSFSTLEIQRTEQGDSAMYLCASSLVGLDLETQYFGPGTRLLVL.

This sequence joins TRBV6-5 and TRBJ2-7; D unclear. V was cut by 0 bases and J by 2 bases, with 8 bases left in between. Germline V gives CDR1 MNHEY, CDR2 SVGAGI. The CDR3 runs to 14 residues. As DNA, the CDR3 is TGTGCCAGCAGTTACTCTAAGAACCCCTACGAGCAGTACTTC. Translating gives CASSYSKNPYEQYF.

This clonotype was counted a few times. The gene calls are TRBV19 and TRBJ2-1; D remains unclear. The CDR3 runs 12 residues. Deletions cut 3 bases from V and 5 bases from J, with 5 bases between. Germline CDR1 LNHDA, CDR2 SQIVND (reference sequence). CDR3 bases: TGTGCCAGTAGTATTGGGAACAATGAGCAGTTCTTC. Protein: CASSIGNNEQFF.